Following are 9 T cell receptor beta chains from one sample sequenced in a study of beta chain features in type 1 diabetes. Every isolated RNA sample was fully reverse transcribed, so sequencing captured expressed TCRB transcripts. This table comes from immunoSEQ multiplex PCR, and its TCRdb copy is limited to in-frame clones, with some not included. Of hundreds of thousands of clones in the sample, about a sixth were seen once. Sequencing was done on a sample of naive CD4+ T cells from blood. All receptors come from a man younger than 35 in good health.

This clone was seen a handful of times. This chain links TRBV15 with TRBJ2-1; weak D call: TRBD1 (6 bases). V lost 0 bases, J lost 9 bases, and 15 bases lay in between. The germline V gene encodes CDR1 LNHNV and CDR2 YYDKDF (reference sequence). CDR3 length: 15 amino acids. CDR3 DNA: TGTGCCACCAGCAGAGACCCTGGACAGCAGGGTGAGCAGTTCTTC. Translating it yields CATSRDPGQQGEQFF.

This chain connects TRBV6-1 to TRBJ1-2; D may be TRBD1 (5 bases). The length of the CDR3 is 15 residues. Germline V gene sequence: CDR1 MNHNS, CDR2 SASEGT. V gave up 4 bases and J gave up 2 bases, with 14 bases separating them. The CDR3 DNA follows: TGTGCCAGCAGTGGGCAGGGCTTCCCGAACTATGGCTACACCTTC. Translating gives CASSGQGFPNYGYTF.

V gene TRBV9 combines with J gene TRBJ2-5; 12 bases align to TRBD1. CDR1 is SGDLS, CDR2 YYNGEE, per germline. The CDR3 consists of 16 residues. Germline trimming cut 4 bases from V and 5 bases from J; bases unmatched to any gene: 9. This chain's CDR3 is CASSTGTGGNYETQYF. The CDR3 nucleotides are TGTGCCAGCAGCACGGGGACAGGGGGCAATTATGAGACCCAGTACTTC.

The table lists this clone with a few counts. This chain joins TRBV7-9 and TRBJ1-1; D not resolved. This CDR3 region has 12 residues. Germline assignment: CDR1 SEHNR and CDR2 FQNEAQ (reference sequence). Trimming removed 2 bases at V and 4 bases at J, with 5 bases between. The DNA for the CDR3 is TGTGCCAGCAGCTTACCGTCCACTGAAGCTTTCTTT. Protein product: CASSLPSTEAFF.

The genes are TRBV11-2 and TRBJ2-3, with 7 bases aligning to TRBD2. The length of the CDR3 is 13 residues. Trimming cost V 6 bases and J 14 bases; bases outside gene matches: 14. The germline V gene encodes CDR1 SGHAT and CDR2 FQNNGV. The CDR3 sequence is CASSSRPGRVGYF. CDR3 nucleotides: TGTGCCAGCAGTTCCCGGCCAGGGAGGGTGGGGTATTTT.

The sample holds many counts of this clone. This chain links TRBV7-9 with TRBJ1-1, with D unresolved. The CDR3 has 11 residues. Trimming pared 10 bases from V and 5 bases from J, leaving 11 bases between. Germline CDR1 is SEHNR and CDR2 is FQNEAQ (reference sequence). In nucleotides, the CDR3 is TGTGCCACCATTCGAGGGACTGAAGCTTTCTTT. It yields the protein CATIRGTEAFF. The full variable domain, its missing parts supplied by reference TRBV7-9 and TRBJ1-1, is DTGVSQNPRHKITKRGQNVTFRCDPISEHNRLYWYRQTLGQGPEFLTYFQNEAQLEKSRLLSDRFSAERPKGSFSTLEIQRTEQGDSAMYLCATIRGTEAFFGQGTRLTVV.

This clone was counted only a few times. This chain connects TRBV5-4 to TRBJ2-7; 13 bases are a match to TRBD2. With V trimmed by 5 bases and J by 4 bases, 6 bases remained unmatched. This CDR3 is 15 amino acids long. Germline-derived CDR1 and CDR2 are SGHNT and YYREEE (reference sequence). As DNA, the CDR3 is TGTGCCAGCAGTCTCGGGACTAGCGGGGTTTACGAGCAGTACTTC. Protein sequence: CASSLGTSGVYEQYF.

This CDR3 is CASSQVSGQPQHF. The CDR3 DNA reads TGTGCCAGCAGCCAAGTATCAGGTCAGCCCCAGCATTTT. The chain recombines TRBV14 with TRBJ1-5; no reliable D call. This CDR3 has 13 residues. Trimming took 1 base from V and 6 from J, leaving 7 bases between them. Germline CDR1 and CDR2: SGHDN and FVKESK.

Here the CDR3 DNA reads TGTGCCAGCACTCCAGCAGTCGGGGAGCTGTTTTTT. Translating it yields CASTPAVGELFF. The chain uses TRBV2 and TRBJ2-2, with D unclear. CDR1 SNHLY and CDR2 FYNNEI come from the germline V gene. Deletions cut 7 bases from V and 7 bases from J, with 10 bases between. This CDR3 contains 12 residues.